Shown below are 5 T cell receptor beta chains from a single sample sequenced in a study of control samples from healthy donors and cancer patients. Method: immunoSEQ multiplex PCR; TCRdb's copy keeps in-frame clones and lacks some. The sample yields approximately 52,000 clones, about 96% seen once. The sample comprised blood. These receptors originate from a woman younger than 35 in good health.

The rearrangement uses TRBV10-1 and TRBJ1-1; D possibly corresponds to TRBD1 (6 bases). The CDR3 extends over 13 amino acids. CDR1 and CDR2 (germline): WNHNN, SYGVQD (reference sequence). The V end lost 3 bases, the J end lost 7 bases, and 12 bases lay between the germline ends. CDR3 nucleotides: TGCGCCAGCAGTGAACGGGGGGCGGTTGAAGCTTTCTTT. Translation: CASSERGAVEAFF.

The chain recombines TRBV6-5 with TRBJ1-5, with D possibly matching TRBD1 (6 bases). Trimming pared 8 bases from V and 0 bases from J, leaving 8 bases between. Germline assignment: CDR1 MNHEY and CDR2 SVGAGI. The CDR3 extends over 13 amino acids. The CDR3 protein is CASGGASNQPQHF. CDR3 bases: TGTGCCAGCGGGGGGGCTAGCAATCAGCCCCAGCATTTT.

The V gene is TRBV19, the J gene TRBJ1-2; D may be TRBD1 (5 bases). Trimming left V 6 bases short and J 4 bases short, with 18 bases between. The germline V gene encodes CDR1 LNHDA and CDR2 SQIVND (reference sequence). CDR3 size: 15 residues. The CDR3 reads CASSPQLPGGYGYTF. As DNA, the CDR3 is TGTGCCAGTAGCCCTCAACTGCCCGGGGGCTATGGCTACACCTTC.

A single count supports this clone. The rearrangement uses TRBV6-1 and TRBJ2-2; tentative D call: TRBD2 (5 bases). Germline V gene sequence: CDR1 MNHNS, CDR2 SASEGT. CDR3 length equals 16 residues. Trimming removed 0 bases at V and 6 bases at J, with 14 bases between. CDR3 sequence reads: CASSEAERPRSGELFF. The CDR3 DNA is TGTGCCAGCAGTGAAGCGGAGCGGCCCAGATCCGGGGAGCTGTTTTTT.

The chain has TRBV27 and TRBJ2-1; D unclear. With 5 bases removed from V and 1 base from J, the gap between germline ends came to 12 bases. This CDR3 region has 15 residues. Germline values: CDR1 MNHEY, CDR2 SMNVEV (reference sequence). DNA for the CDR3: TGTGCCAGCAGTCAAGACCGCCAATCCTACAATGAGCAGTTCTTC. Its protein product is CASSQDRQSYNEQFF.